The 30 T cell receptor beta chains presented below share a single source sample, sequenced in a study of CD8 T cells in ankylosing spondylitis. TCRdb fed the 5' RACE reads into MiXCR, producing one record per CDR3 protein. This table holds 150,000 to 200,000 distinct CDR3 sequences, approximately 13% found once. The sequenced sample was blood, either unsorted or a sorted T cell fraction (not recorded which). These receptors were taken from a female donor with ankylosing spondylitis or in good health (not recorded which).

This clonotype has ten or more counts. The chain uses TRBV9 and TRBJ1-3; 9 bases fit TRBD1. The CDR3 length is 15 residues. V was clipped by 1 base and J by 7 bases; unmatched bases: 6. Germline values: CDR1 SGDLS, CDR2 YYNGEE. In DNA, the CDR3 is TGTGCCAGCAGCGTACGTGAGACAGGGGGGAACACCATATATTTT. Its translation: CASSVRETGGNTIYF.

This clonotype was detected only a few times. The rearrangement links TRBV30 to TRBJ2-3; a possible D gene is TRBD1 (6 bases). V was shortened by 4 bases and J by 4 bases, with 6 bases between the two germline ends. The CDR3 extends over 11 amino acids. The germline V gene has CDR1 GTSNPN and CDR2 SVGIG (reference sequence). CDR3 region: CAWTGADTQYF. The CDR3 bases are TGTGCCTGGACAGGGGCAGATACGCAGTATTTT.

This clonotype was detected many times. The chain couples TRBV28 to TRBJ2-4; 7 nucleotides line up with TRBD1. Losses at the gene ends were 5 bases for V and 0 bases for J; bases not matched to a gene: 13. The germline CDR1 and CDR2 sequences are MDHEN and SYDVKM. The CDR3 totals 18 residues. In DNA, the CDR3 is TGTGCCAGCAGTCCGGGACCGGGACAGAACCTAGCCAAAAACATTCAGTACTTC. It encodes CASSPGPGQNLAKNIQYF. Together with reference TRBV28 and TRBJ2-4, the CDR3 gives the full variable domain: DVKVTQSSRYLVKRTGEKVFLECVQDMDHENMFWYRQDPGLGLRLIYFSYDVKMKEKGDIPEGYSVSREKKERFSLILESASTNQTSMYLCASSPGPGQNLAKNIQYFGAGTRLSVL.

For this clonotype: This sequence may be a read error, since a much larger clone differs from it by one base. The chain carries TRBV6-2 or TRBV6-3 and TRBJ1-1; possibly TRBD1 for D (6 bases). The CDR3 length is 12 residues. Germline V gene lookup returns CDR1 MNHEY and CDR2 SVGEGT. CDR3 region: CTSSNRDTEAFF. CDR3 coding DNA: TGTACCAGCAGCAACAGGGACACTGAAGCTTTCTTT.

Here the CDR3 reads CASKPPGPSAYNEQFF. The CDR3 DNA follows: TGTGCCAGCAAACCCCCGGGACCGAGCGCCTACAATGAGCAGTTCTTC. The gene calls are TRBV19 and TRBJ2-1; perhaps D is TRBD1 or TRBD2 (5 bases each). V shed 9 bases and J shed 2 bases, with 20 bases lying between them. The CDR3 contains 16 residues. Germline values: CDR1 LNHDA, CDR2 SQIVND (reference sequence).

Many counts were recorded for this clonotype. In DNA, the CDR3 is TGTGCCAGCAGTTTAGCCGTCGCTGGGACAGGGGGTGAAAAACTGTTTTTT. Amino acids: CASSLAVAGTGGEKLFF. The chain is built from TRBV12-3 or TRBV12-4 and TRBJ1-4; 11 bases line up with TRBD1. This CDR3 has 17 amino acids. The junction had 7 bases not matched to a gene; V was cut back by 0 bases and J by 7 bases.

This clonotype was picked up a small number of times. The chain has TRBV20-1 and TRBJ2-5, with D tentatively TRBD2 (7 bases). CDR1 and CDR2 from the germline V gene are DFQATT and SNEGSKA (reference sequence). V was shortened by 2 bases and J by 5 bases, with 24 bases between the two germline ends. The CDR3 is 17 amino acids. The CDR3 sequence is CSARSRGGEYAGETQYF. CDR3 sequence (DNA): TGCAGTGCTAGATCACGAGGGGGGGAGTATGCCGGGGAGACCCAGTACTTC.

This clonotype was counted ten times or more. This sequence joins TRBV29-1 and TRBJ1-1; a possible D gene is TRBD1 (5 bases). The germline CDR1 and CDR2 sequences are SQVTM and ANQGSEA. The V end was cut by 1 base, the J end by 11 bases, with 11 bases between. The CDR3 is made up of 11 amino acids. The CDR3 bases are TGCAGCGTTGAAGCAGGGAAGGTGGCTTTCTTT. This encodes CSVEAGKVAFF.

This clonotype occurred a few times. The chain uses TRBV5-6 and TRBJ2-1; 10 nucleotides agree with TRBD2. This CDR3 is built from 15 residues. With V trimmed by 2 bases and J by 8 bases, 7 bases remained unmatched. Per germline, CDR1 SGHDT and CDR2 YYEEEE. In DNA, the CDR3 is TGTGCCAGCAGCTTCAGGGTTAGCGGGAGGTATGAGCAGTTCTTC. Translated: CASSFRVSGRYEQFF.

There are many counts of this clonotype. This chain links TRBV15 with TRBJ2-1; 12 positions match TRBD2. CDR1 and CDR2 from the germline V gene are LNHNV and YYDKDF (reference sequence). After removal of 3 bases from V and 4 bases from J, the junction contained 4 bases not matched to a gene. CDR3 length: 16 amino acids. CDR3 region: CATSRSLAGGYNEQFF. CDR3 coding DNA: TGTGCCACCAGCAGGTCACTAGCGGGAGGTTACAATGAGCAGTTCTTC.

Many counts were recorded for this clonotype. The chain recombines TRBV5-6 with TRBJ2-4; 8 nucleotides match TRBD2. This CDR3 comprises 15 residues. The germline V gene encodes CDR1 SGHDT and CDR2 YYEEEE. Trimming removed 4 bases from V and 4 bases from J; junction bases left unmatched: 7. The CDR3 here is CASSSPREGKNIQYF. The CDR3 region has the DNA TGTGCCAGCAGCAGCCCCCGGGAGGGGAAAAACATTCAGTACTTC. Full variable domain (missing parts from reference TRBV5-6 and TRBJ2-4): DAGVTQSPTHLIKTRGQQVTLRCSPKSGHDTVSWYQQALGQGPQFIFQYYEEEERQRGNFPDRFSGHQFPNYSSELNVNALLLGDSALYLCASSSPREGKNIQYFGAGTRLSVL.

The chain uses TRBV10-3 and TRBJ1-2, with 7 nucleotides matching TRBD1. In germline, CDR1 is ENHRY, CDR2 SYGVKD. Trimming took 3 bases from V and 0 from J; bases not matched to a gene: 4. This CDR3 has 15 residues. The CDR3 is CAISETGDPNYGYTF. The CDR3 DNA sequence: TGTGCCATCAGTGAAACAGGGGATCCTAACTATGGCTACACCTTC.

The CDR3 sequence: CASSLARGKSSYEQYF. In DNA, the CDR3 is TGCGCCAGCAGCTTGGCTCGCGGAAAAAGCTCCTACGAGCAGTACTTC. The V call is TRBV5-1, the J call TRBJ2-7; D not certain. The ends were cut back, 0 bases at V and 0 bases at J, with 13 bases in the middle. There are 16 residues in the CDR3. Per the germline V gene, CDR1 is SGHRS and CDR2 is YFSETQ. Together with reference TRBV5-1 and TRBJ2-7, the CDR3 gives the full variable domain: KAGVTQTPRYLIKTRGQQVTLSCSPISGHRSVSWYQQTPGQGLQFLFEYFSETQRNKGNFPGRFSGRQFSNSRSEMNVSTLELGDSALYLCASSLARGKSSYEQYFGPGTRLTVT.

This clonotype was counted ten times or more. The chain joins TRBV5-1 to TRBJ2-1, with D maybe TRBD1 (6 bases). Germline CDR1 reads SGHRS; CDR2 reads YFSETQ. V was pared by 4 bases and J by 8 bases, with 16 bases between. This CDR3 has 14 residues. For the CDR3, the DNA is TGCGCCAGCAGCGCCCCGGGAAGGGGGTATGAGCAGTTCTTC. Translated, it gives CASSAPGRGYEQFF. The variable domain in full, with the rest retrieved from reference TRBV5-1 and TRBJ2-1, is KAGVTQTPRYLIKTRGQQVTLSCSPISGHRSVSWYQQTPGQGLQFLFEYFSETQRNKGNFPGRFSGRQFSNSRSEMNVSTLELGDSALYLCASSAPGRGYEQFFGPGTRLTVL.

The rearrangement uses TRBV4-3 and TRBJ2-3; the match to TRBD2 covers 8 bases. CDR3 length: 20 residues. Per the germline V gene, CDR1 is LGHNA and CDR2 is YSLEER. V lost 1 base and J lost 7; bases outside the gene matches: 22. The CDR3 DNA sequence: TGCGCCAGCAGCCAAGTAGTGGGAACTAGCGGAGCGCCCTCTGACAATACGCAGTATTTT. Residues: CASSQVVGTSGAPSDNTQYF.

This clonotype has only a few counts. The J gene is TRBJ2-1, the V gene TRBV9; weak D call: TRBD1 (6 bases). The germline V and J ends were trimmed by 0 bases and 9 bases, with 25 bases remaining between them. The CDR3 is 18 amino acids. Germline V CDR1 and CDR2: SGDLS, YYNGEE. The CDR3 region has the DNA TGTGCCAGCAGCGTAGAAGGGGGTGGGTTCATGCACCTAGGTGAGCAGTTCTTC. As protein: CASSVEGGGFMHLGEQFF. The full variable domain, in which reference TRBV9 and TRBJ2-1 provide the parts outside the CDR3, is DSGVTQTPKHLITATGQRVTLRCSPRSGDLSVYWYQQSLDQGLQFLIQYYNGEERAKGNILERFSAQQFPDLHSELNLSSLELGDSALYFCASSVEGGGFMHLGEQFFGPGTRLTVL.

This rearrangement joins TRBV4-2 to TRBJ1-2, with 9 bases fitting TRBD1. CDR1 LGHNA and CDR2 YNFKEQ come from the germline V gene. V shed 2 bases, J shed 4 bases, and the junction held 5 bases outside the gene matches. The CDR3 totals 15 residues. The CDR3 protein is CASSQNRGQSYGYTF. CDR3 bases: TGTGCCAGCAGCCAAAACAGGGGGCAGAGCTATGGCTACACCTTC.

This clonotype occurred a few times. The chain combines TRBV20-1 with TRBJ2-7; possibly TRBD2 for D (7 bases). Trimming removed 3 bases from V and 4 bases from J, with 16 bases in between. Germline CDR1 reads DFQATT; CDR2 reads SNEGSKA (reference sequence). The CDR3 runs 14 residues. CDR3 DNA: TGCAGTGCTAGTAGGGGGGAGGGCCTGTACGAGCAGTACTTC. It codes for CSASRGEGLYEQYF.

J is TRBJ2-3 and V is TRBV21-1; the D call TRBD1 from the table was never checked on the DNA. TRBV21-1 is shown as a pseudogene. The CDR3 length is 22 residues. CDR3 coding DNA: TGTGCCAGCAGCAAAGGTACCGGGGACAGGGGCCAATACCACCATCACACAGATACGCAGTATTTT. It encodes CASSKGTGDRGQYHHHTDTQYF.

This clonotype has just a few counts. The J gene is TRBJ2-7, the V gene TRBV5-1; 9 bases align to TRBD2. There are 16 residues in the CDR3. With V trimmed by 1 base and J by 5 bases, 10 bases remained unmatched. CDR1 is SGHRS, CDR2 YFSETQ, per germline. CDR3 coding DNA: TGCGCCAGCAGCTTGTTCTTCGGCGGGAGGGTCGACGAGCAGTACTTC. Translation: CASSLFFGGRVDEQYF.

This clonotype showed up many times. V gene TRBV4-2 combines with J gene TRBJ2-2; D gene ambiguous. Germline V gives CDR1 LGHNA, CDR2 YNFKEQ. The CDR3 contains 16 residues. V lost 6 bases and J 2 bases, leaving 16 bases between the germline ends. CDR3 coding DNA: TGTGCCAGCAGGATAACGTCGAGTGTTAACACCGGGGAGCTGTTTTTT. This translates into CASRITSSVNTGELFF.

This clonotype was detected a few times. V usage is TRBV19 and J usage is TRBJ1-1; D is possibly TRBD1 (6 bases). The CDR3 has 14 residues. Trimming removed 5 bases at V and 1 base at J, with 11 bases between. Per germline, CDR1 LNHDA and CDR2 SQIVND (reference sequence). CDR3: CASSSRGSNTEAFF. CDR3 sequence (DNA): TGTGCCAGTAGTTCCAGGGGTTCGAACACTGAAGCTTTCTTT.

This chain links TRBV29-1 with TRBJ1-1, with TRBD1 as a possible D gene (6 bases). Germline V gene data show CDR1 as SQVTM and CDR2 as ANQGSEA. Deletions cut 6 bases from V and 0 bases from J, with 11 bases between. There are 13 residues in the CDR3. Here the CDR3 reads CSVGQRLNTEAFF. CDR3 nucleotide sequence: TGCAGCGTAGGACAGAGATTGAACACTGAAGCTTTCTTT.

This clonotype was counted at least ten times. DNA of the CDR3: TGCGCCAGCAGCTTGCTGCTAGCGGGAACTCCAGATACGCAGTATTTT. This translates into CASSLLLAGTPDTQYF. This sequence joins TRBV5-1 and TRBJ2-3, with 9 bases lining up with TRBD2. CDR1 is SGHRS, CDR2 YFSETQ, per germline. This CDR3 has 16 amino acids. J lost 4 bases, V lost 1 base, and 7 bases had no gene match.

This clonotype has a count of ten or more. The chain links TRBV6-2 or TRBV6-3 to TRBJ2-2; D is perhaps TRBD2 (5 bases). CDR1 MNHEY and CDR2 SVGEGT come from the germline V gene. There are 15 residues in the CDR3. V was clipped by 4 bases and J by 8 bases, with 17 bases between them. The DNA of the CDR3 is TGTGCCAGCAGTTCACTAGGTCCTCGGTCAGGGGAGCTGTTTTTT. Translation: CASSSLGPRSGELFF.

The chain joins TRBV7-8 to TRBJ2-1; D possibly uses TRBD1 or TRBD2 (5 bases each). CDR3 length: 15 amino acids. V was clipped by 6 bases and J by 2 bases, with 14 bases between them. The germline V gene encodes CDR1 SGHVS and CDR2 FQNEAQ. CDR3 residues: CASSPPGRTYNEQFF. The CDR3, as DNA: TGTGCCAGCAGTCCTCCGGGACGGACCTACAATGAGCAGTTCTTC. Looking up the rest from reference TRBV7-8 and TRBJ2-1 gives the full variable domain: GAGVSQSPRYKVAKRGQDVALRCDPISGHVSLFWYQQALGQGPEFLTYFQNEAQLDKSGLPSDRFFAERPEGSVSTLKIQRTQQEDSAVYLCASSPPGRTYNEQFFGPGTRLTVL.

This clonotype has ten or more counts. This chain joins TRBV12-3 or TRBV12-4 and TRBJ1-2, with D unclear. Trimming took off 1 base at V and 4 bases at J, with 10 bases between the two ends. The CDR3 spans 14 residues. The CDR3, as DNA: TGTGCCAGCAGTTTAGTAGAGTACGGCTATGGCTACACCTTC. As protein: CASSLVEYGYGYTF.

At least ten counts were recorded for this clonotype. The CDR3 DNA follows: TGTGCCAGCAGACTTGCCAATGAGCAGTTCTTC. It translates to CASRLANEQFF. This chain connects TRBV11-2 to TRBJ2-1; no definite D call. The V gene's germline CDR1 is SGHAT and CDR2 FQNNGV. This CDR3 has 11 residues. Trimming took off 6 bases at V and 6 bases at J, with 6 bases between the two ends.

There are many counts of this clonotype. V is TRBV29-1 and J is TRBJ2-3; D may be TRBD2 (6 bases). CDR1 is SQVTM, CDR2 ANQGSEA, per germline. With 8 bases removed from V and 4 bases from J, the gap between germline ends came to 13 bases. This CDR3 has 12 amino acids. The CDR3 nucleotides read TGCAGCCATACTCCTAGCGCAGATACGCAGTATTTT. It codes for CSHTPSADTQYF.

In its sample, this clonotype was seen many times. The chain couples TRBV29-1 to TRBJ2-3; 10 positions match TRBD2. The CDR3 length is 15 residues. Germline CDR1 is SQVTM and CDR2 is ANQGSEA. V lost 7 bases, J lost 1 base, and 8 bases stayed unmatched. CDR3 region: CSANGLAGGTDTQYF. The CDR3 DNA reads as TGCAGCGCTAACGGGCTAGCGGGAGGCACAGATACGCAGTATTTT.